This TCR beta chain was sequenced for a study of blood T cell repertoires in COVID-19. Across the whole study: Material from acute and convalescent COVID-19 was sourced from the United States, Italy and Spain.

This clone has a single count. The CDR3 spans 13 residues. Germline V CDR1 and CDR2: SGHRS, YFSETQ. V was shortened by 1 base and J by 1 base, with 5 bases between the two germline ends. Methods used by the authors: Reference gene primer amplification gave estimated nucleated cell counts. Clones were read by immunoSEQ multiplex PCR, and TCRdb kept only the in-frame ones, dropping some. V and J calls and clone size are as listed in that table; D and trimming were resolved from the DNA. Of some 200,000 clones in the sample, 80% to 90% were seen once. The rearrangement links TRBV5-1 to TRBJ1-1, with D hard to call. What was sequenced was peripheral blood. The TCR sequence derives from a man aged 30 to 45 with active or convalescent COVID-19. CDR3 region: CASSLTANTEAFF. CDR3 DNA: TGCGCCAGCAGCTTGACTGCGAACACTGAAGCTTTCTTT.